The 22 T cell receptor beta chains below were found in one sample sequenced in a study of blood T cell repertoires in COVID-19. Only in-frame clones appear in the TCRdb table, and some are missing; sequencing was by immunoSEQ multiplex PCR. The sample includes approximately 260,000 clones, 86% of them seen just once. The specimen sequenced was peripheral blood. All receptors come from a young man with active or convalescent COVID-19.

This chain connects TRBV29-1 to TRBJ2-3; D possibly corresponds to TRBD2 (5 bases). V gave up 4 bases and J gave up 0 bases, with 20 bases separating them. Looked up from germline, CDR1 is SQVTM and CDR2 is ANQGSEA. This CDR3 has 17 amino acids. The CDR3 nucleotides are TGCAGCGTTGTGTCGGCTCATAAAGCGGCTAGCACAGATACGCAGTATTTT. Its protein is CSVVSAHKAASTDTQYF.

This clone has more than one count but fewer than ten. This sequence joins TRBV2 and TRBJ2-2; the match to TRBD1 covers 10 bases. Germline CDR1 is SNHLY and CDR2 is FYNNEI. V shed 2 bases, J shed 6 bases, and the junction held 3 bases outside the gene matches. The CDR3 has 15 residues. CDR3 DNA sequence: TGTGCCAGCAGTGAAAGGGACAGGGGCTCCGGGGAGCTGTTTTTT. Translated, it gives CASSERDRGSGELFF.

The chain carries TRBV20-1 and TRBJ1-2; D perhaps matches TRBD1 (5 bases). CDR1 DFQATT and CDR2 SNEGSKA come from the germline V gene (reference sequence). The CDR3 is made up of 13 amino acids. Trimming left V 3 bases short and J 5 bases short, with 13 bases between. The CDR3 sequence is CSASNPQGYGYTF. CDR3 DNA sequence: TGCAGTGCTAGTAACCCCCAGGGTTATGGCTACACCTTC.

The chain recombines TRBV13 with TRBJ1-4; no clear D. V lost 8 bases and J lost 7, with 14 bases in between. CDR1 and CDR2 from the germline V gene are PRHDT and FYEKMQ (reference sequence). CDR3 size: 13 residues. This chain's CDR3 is CASGVEGGEKLFF. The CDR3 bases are TGTGCCAGCGGGGTTGAGGGCGGTGAAAAACTGTTTTTT.

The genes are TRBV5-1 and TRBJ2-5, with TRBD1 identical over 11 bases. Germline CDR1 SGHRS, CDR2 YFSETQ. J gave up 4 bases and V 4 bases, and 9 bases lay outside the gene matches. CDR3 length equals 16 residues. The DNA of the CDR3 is TGCGCCAGCAGCCAAACATCCGGGACAGGGGGAGAGACCCAGTACTTC. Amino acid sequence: CASSQTSGTGGETQYF.

The CDR3 reads CASSLGQGDYEQYF. The CDR3 nucleotides are TGCGCCAGCAGCTTGGGACAGGGGGACTACGAGCAGTACTTC. The genes are TRBV5-1 and TRBJ2-7; 9 nucleotides match TRBD1. J lost 3 bases, V lost 0 bases, and 1 base had no gene match. In germline, CDR1 is SGHRS, CDR2 YFSETQ. This CDR3 is 14 amino acids long.

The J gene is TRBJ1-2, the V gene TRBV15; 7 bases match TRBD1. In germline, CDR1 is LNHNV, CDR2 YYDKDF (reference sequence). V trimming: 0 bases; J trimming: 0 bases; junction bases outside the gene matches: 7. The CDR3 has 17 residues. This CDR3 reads CATSRDLGTDPNYGYTF. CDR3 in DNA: TGTGCCACCAGCAGAGATTTAGGGACAGACCCTAACTATGGCTACACCTTC.

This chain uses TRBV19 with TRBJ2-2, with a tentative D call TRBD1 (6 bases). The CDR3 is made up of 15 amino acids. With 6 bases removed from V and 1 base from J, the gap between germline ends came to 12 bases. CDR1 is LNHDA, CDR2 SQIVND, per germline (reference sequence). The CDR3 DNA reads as TGTGCCAGTAGCCACAGGGAACTGAACACCGGGGAGCTGTTTTTT. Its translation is CASSHRELNTGELFF.

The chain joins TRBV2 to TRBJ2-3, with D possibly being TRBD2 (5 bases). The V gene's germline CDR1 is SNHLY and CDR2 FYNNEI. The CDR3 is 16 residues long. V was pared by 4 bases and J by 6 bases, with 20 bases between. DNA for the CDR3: TGTGCCAGCAGTGTTTTTCTGGACTCCCCCGAGGATACGCAGTATTTT. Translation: CASSVFLDSPEDTQYF.

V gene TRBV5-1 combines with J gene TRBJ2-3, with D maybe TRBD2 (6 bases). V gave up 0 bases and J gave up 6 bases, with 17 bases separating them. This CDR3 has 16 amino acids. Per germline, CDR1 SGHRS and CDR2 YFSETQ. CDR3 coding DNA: TGCGCCAGCAGCTTGGGGACTTTCGCCCGGGGGGATACGCAGTATTTT. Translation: CASSLGTFARGDTQYF.

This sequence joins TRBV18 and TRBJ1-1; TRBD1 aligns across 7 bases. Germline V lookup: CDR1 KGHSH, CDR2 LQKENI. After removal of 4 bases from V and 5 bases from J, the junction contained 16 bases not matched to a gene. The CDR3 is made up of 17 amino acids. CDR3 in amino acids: CASSRYESWQGDTEAFF. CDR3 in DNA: TGTGCCAGCTCACGATACGAATCCTGGCAGGGGGATACTGAAGCTTTCTTT.

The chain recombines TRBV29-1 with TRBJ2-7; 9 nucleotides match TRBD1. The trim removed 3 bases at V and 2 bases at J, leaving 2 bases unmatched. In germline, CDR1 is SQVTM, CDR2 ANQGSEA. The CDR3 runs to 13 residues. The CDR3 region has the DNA TGCAGCGTTGACGGGACAGGGACCTACGAGCAGTACTTC. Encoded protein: CSVDGTGTYEQYF.

The CDR3 loop reads CASSYRTAGGGYTF. Written as DNA, the CDR3 is TGTGCCAGCAGTTATAGGACGGCCGGGGGAGGCTACACCTTC. The chain couples TRBV27 to TRBJ1-2, with D perhaps TRBD1 (5 bases). This CDR3 comprises 14 residues. CDR1 is MNHEY, CDR2 SMNVEV, per germline (reference sequence). Trimming shortened V by 4 bases and J by 8 bases, and 17 bases separated the two germline ends.

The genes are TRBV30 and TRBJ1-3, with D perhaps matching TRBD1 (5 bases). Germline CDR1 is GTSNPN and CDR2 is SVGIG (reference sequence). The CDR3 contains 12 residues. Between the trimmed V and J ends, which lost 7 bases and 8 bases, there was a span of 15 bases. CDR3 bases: TGTGCCTACGGGGGTTTCGGATACACCATATATTTT. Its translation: CAYGGFGYTIYF.

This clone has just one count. This CDR3 reads CASSQEAGQRVSGELFF. CDR3 in DNA: TGTGCCAGCAGCCAAGAGGCGGGACAGCGGGTGTCCGGGGAGCTGTTTTTT. V and J are TRBV4-2 and TRBJ2-2; possibly TRBD1 for D (7 bases). CDR1 is LGHNA and CDR2 is YNFKEQ in the germline V gene. V lost 0 bases and J lost 6, with 17 bases in between. The length of the CDR3 is 17 residues.

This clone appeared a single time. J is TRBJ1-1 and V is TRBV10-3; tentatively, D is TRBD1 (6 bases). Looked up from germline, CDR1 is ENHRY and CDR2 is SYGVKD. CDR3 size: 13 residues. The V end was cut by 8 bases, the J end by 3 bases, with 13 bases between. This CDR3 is CAISGTLDTEAFF. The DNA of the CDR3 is TGTGCCATCTCAGGGACACTGGACACTGAAGCTTTCTTT.

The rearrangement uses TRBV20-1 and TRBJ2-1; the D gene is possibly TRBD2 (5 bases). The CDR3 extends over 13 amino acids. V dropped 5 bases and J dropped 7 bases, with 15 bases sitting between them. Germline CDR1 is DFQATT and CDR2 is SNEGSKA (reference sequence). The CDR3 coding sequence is TGCAGTGCTCGTGAGAGGGCAGATAATGAGCAGTTCTTC. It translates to CSARERADNEQFF.

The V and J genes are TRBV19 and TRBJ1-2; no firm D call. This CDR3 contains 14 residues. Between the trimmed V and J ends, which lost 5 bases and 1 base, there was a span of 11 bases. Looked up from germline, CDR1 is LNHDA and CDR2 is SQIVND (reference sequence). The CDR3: CASSSGRDNYGYTF. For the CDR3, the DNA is TGTGCCAGTAGTTCAGGACGGGATAACTATGGCTACACCTTC.

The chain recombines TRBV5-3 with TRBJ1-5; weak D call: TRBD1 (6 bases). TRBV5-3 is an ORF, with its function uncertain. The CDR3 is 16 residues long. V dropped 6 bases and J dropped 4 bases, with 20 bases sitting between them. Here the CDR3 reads CARILGRGDQNQPQHF. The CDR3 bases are TGTGCCAGAATTCTCGGGAGGGGGGACCAAAATCAGCCCCAGCATTTT.

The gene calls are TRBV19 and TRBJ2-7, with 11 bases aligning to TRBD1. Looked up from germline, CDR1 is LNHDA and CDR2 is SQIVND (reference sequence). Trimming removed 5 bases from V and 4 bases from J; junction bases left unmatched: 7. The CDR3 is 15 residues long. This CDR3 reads CASSVTGTGGYEQYF. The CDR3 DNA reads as TGTGCCAGTAGTGTAACCGGGACAGGGGGATACGAGCAGTACTTC.

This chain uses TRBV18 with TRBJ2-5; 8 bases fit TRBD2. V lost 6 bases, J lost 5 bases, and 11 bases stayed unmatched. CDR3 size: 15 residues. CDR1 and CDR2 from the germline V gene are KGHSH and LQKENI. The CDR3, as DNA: TGTGCCAGCTCCGAAGCGGGAGAACCCCAGGAGACCCAGTACTTC. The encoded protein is CASSEAGEPQETQYF. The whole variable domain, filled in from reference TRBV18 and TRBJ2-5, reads NAGVMQNPRHLVRRRGQEARLRCSPMKGHSHVYWYRQLPEEGLKFMVYLQKENIIDESGMPKERFSAEFPKEGPSILRIQQVVRGDSAAYFCASSEAGEPQETQYFGPGTRLLVL.

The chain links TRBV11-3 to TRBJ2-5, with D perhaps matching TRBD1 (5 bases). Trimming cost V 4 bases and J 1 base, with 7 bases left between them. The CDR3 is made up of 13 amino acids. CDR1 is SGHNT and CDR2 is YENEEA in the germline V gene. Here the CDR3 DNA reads TGTGCCAGCAGCTCGACAGTCCAAGAGACCCAGTACTTC. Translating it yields CASSSTVQETQYF.